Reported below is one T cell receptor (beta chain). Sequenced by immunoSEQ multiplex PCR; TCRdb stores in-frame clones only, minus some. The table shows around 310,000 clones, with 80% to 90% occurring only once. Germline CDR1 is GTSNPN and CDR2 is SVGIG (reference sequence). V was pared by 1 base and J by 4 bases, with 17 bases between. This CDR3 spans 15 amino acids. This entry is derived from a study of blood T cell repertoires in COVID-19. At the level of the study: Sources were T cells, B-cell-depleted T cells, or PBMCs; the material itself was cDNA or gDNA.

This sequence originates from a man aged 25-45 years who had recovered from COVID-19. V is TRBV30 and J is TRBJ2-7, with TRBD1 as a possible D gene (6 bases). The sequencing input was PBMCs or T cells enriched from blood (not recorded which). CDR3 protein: CAWSGPRTEFYEQYF. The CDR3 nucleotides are TGTGCCTGGAGTGGCCCTCGGACAGAGTTTTACGAGCAGTACTTC.